The table lists the clone carrying this T cell receptor beta chain with a few counts. Its specificity is unknown. The CDR3 totals 14 residues. CDR1 is SGHKS and CDR2 is YYEKEE in the germline V gene (reference sequence). The ends were cut back, 5 bases at V and 3 bases at J, with 12 bases in the middle. The data were taken from a study of cytomegalovirus exposure and HLA in healthy donors. Study outcomes and limitations: Confirmation in vitro established that a few CMV-associated chains were specific for CMV antigens. Later analysis associated a missense DCLRE1C variant with TCR beta V- and J-gene trimming.

This PCR relied on a set of 60 Vbeta primers and 13 Jbeta primers. The assay was immunoSEQ multiplex PCR, and TCRdb's table has in-frame clones only and misses some. The sample consists of about 110,000 clones, over 65% of them appearing once. The receptor's source is a woman aged 40-49 years in good health and CMV-seropositive. Sequenced sample: PBMCs. The J gene is TRBJ1-5, the V gene TRBV5-5, with a tentative D call TRBD1 (6 bases). The CDR3 DNA reads TGTGCCAGCAGTAAGGACAGTTTCAATCAGCCCCAGCATTTT. This encodes CASSKDSFNQPQHF.